This entry describes one T cell receptor (beta chain). Libraries were prepared by immunoSEQ multiplex PCR; TCRdb keeps only in-frame clonotypes and omits some of them. Of 100,000 to 150,000 clones listed, 84% are singletons. These data originate in a study of blood T cell repertoires in COVID-19. Germline V gives CDR1 LNHDA, CDR2 SQIVND (reference sequence). V was trimmed by 3 bases and J by 0 bases, leaving 6 bases between them. The CDR3 is 15 amino acids. J is TRBJ2-6 and V is TRBV19, with D unresolved. Sequencing was done on a sample of peripheral blood. The sequence was obtained from a woman aged 25 to 39 who had recovered from COVID-19. CDR3 loop: CASSINFSGANVLTF. The DNA for the CDR3 is TGTGCCAGTAGTATTAACTTCTCTGGGGCCAACGTCCTGACTTTC.